The 2 T cell receptor beta chains below come from one sample, sequenced in a study of T cell responses to AZD1222 COVID-19 vaccine (dated by TCRdb to the early 2020s). Receptor amplification or capture employed the immunoSEQ multiplex PCR assay. Imported from immuneACCESS, the table was reduced by TCRdb to in-frame sequences with V and J called. These copies leave out some clones; in studies compared against another copy, an unresolved V gene accounts for under half, and the cause of the remainder is not known. The sample contains 130,000 to 150,000 clones, around 86% of them found a single time. Clones ranked in the top ten supply about 4% of the sample. The time point label of this sample denotes: baseline before first vaccination. This specimen's treatment or condition label, per the study, means: meningococcal conjugate vaccine given as trial control. This material consisted of peripheral blood, taken on day 0 of MenACWY control vaccination. The receptors shown here come from an adult in good health.

The V and J genes are TRBV29-1 and TRBJ2-3, with D perhaps matching TRBD1 (6 bases). V was cut by 5 bases and J by 2 bases, with 14 bases left in between. Germline CDR1 and CDR2: SQVTM and ANQGSEA. The CDR3 has 14 residues. CDR3 loop: CSVRQGMDTDTQYF. CDR3 coding DNA: TGCAGCGTTCGGCAGGGGATGGACACAGATACGCAGTATTTT.

A word on this clone: This CDR3 is also generated by other DNA sequences in the sample. The chain carries TRBV6-5 and TRBJ2-1, with D uncertain. CDR1 and CDR2 (germline): MNHEY, SVGAGI. CDR3 length: 13 residues. The V and J ends lost 6 bases and 1 base respectively, with 7 bases between them. CDR3 region: CASRGSSYNEQFF. The CDR3, as DNA: TGTGCCAGCAGGGGATCTTCCTACAATGAGCAGTTCTTC.